This T cell receptor beta chain is from a study of T cell clonality in common variable immunodeficiency. Notes on the study in general: Fewer TCRbeta clones were shared among CVID subjects than controls. CVID subjects had higher TCRbeta clonality than healthy controls, most marked in about a third. Repertoire-complication correlations in CVID were limited by patient heterogeneity. Reportedly, TCR beta sequences from common variable immunodeficiency showed fewer deletions and N-nucleotide insertions.

The germline V gene has CDR1 GTSNPN and CDR2 SVGIG (reference sequence). This CDR3 has 18 residues. Method: immunoSEQ multiplex PCR; TCRdb's copy keeps in-frame clones and lacks some. There are some 52,000 clones in the sample, none observed a single time. The table lists this clone with a few counts. The target antigen is unknown. The CDR3 end lies 3 residues beyond the end of the read and is filled in from the germline J gene. This sequence joins TRBV30 and TRBJ1-2, with D possibly TRBD1 on 5 matching bases. Sequencing input: peripheral blood mononuclear cells. The receptor was derived from a person aged 18 to 69 in good health. The covered CDR3 bases are TGTGCCTGGAGTGTAAAGGTGGGGCTAGCGGGAGTCTACAATGAC. Encoded protein: CAWSVKVGLAGVYND. The whole CDR3 sequence is CAWSVKVGLAGVYNDYTF.